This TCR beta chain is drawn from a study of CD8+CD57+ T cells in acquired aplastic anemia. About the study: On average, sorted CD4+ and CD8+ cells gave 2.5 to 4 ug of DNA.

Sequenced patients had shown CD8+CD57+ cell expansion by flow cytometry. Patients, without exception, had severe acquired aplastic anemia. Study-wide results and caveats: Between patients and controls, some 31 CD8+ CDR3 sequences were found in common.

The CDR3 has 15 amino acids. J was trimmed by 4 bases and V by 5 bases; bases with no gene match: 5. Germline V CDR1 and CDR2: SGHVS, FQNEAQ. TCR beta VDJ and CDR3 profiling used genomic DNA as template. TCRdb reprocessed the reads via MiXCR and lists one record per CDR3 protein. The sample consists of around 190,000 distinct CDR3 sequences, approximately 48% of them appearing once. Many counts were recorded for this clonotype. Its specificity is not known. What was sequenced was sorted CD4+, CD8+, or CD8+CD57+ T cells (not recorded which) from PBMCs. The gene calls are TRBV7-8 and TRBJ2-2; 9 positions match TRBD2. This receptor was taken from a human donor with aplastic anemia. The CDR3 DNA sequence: TGTGCCAGCAGCCAAGCGGGGGGAGCCACCGGGGAGCTGTTTTTT. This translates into CASSQAGGATGELFF.